Listed below are T cell receptor beta chains from one sample, sequenced in a study of shared clonotypes between healthy human individuals. Generated by immunoSEQ multiplex PCR, the TCRdb table keeps only in-frame clones and is missing some. The sample yields 1.5 million to 2.5 million clones, about 95% seen once. The sample was naive CD8+ T cells sorted from blood. The receptors were sampled from a man between 18 and 35 years old in good health. The CDR3 runs from the conserved cysteine through the conserved F or W. The D gene is left open where the match is weak. Expanded clones get a size class; other rows say once, few or many, or leave the size out.

J: TRBJ1-1
size: .
D: TRBD1
V: TRBV19
CDR3: CASSSNRGTEAFF
DNA: TGTGCCAGTAGTAGTAACAGGGGCACTGAAGCTTTCTTT

J: TRBJ2-3
size: .
D: TRBD2
V: TRBV11-2
CDR3: CASSQEAGVLDTQYF
DNA: TGTGCCAGCAGCCAAGAAGCGGGAGTTTTAGATACGCAGTATTTT

J: TRBJ2-1
size: .
D: TRBD1
V: TRBV28
CDR3: CASTFRQGTYNEQFF
DNA: TGTGCCAGCACCTTTCGACAGGGGACCTACAATGAGCAGTTCTTC

J: TRBJ2-2
size: .
D: .
V: TRBV6-5
CDR3: CASSEARLFF
DNA: TGTGCCAGCAGTGAAGCGAGGCTGTTTTTT

J: TRBJ2-7
size: .
D: .
V: TRBV10-3
CDR3: CAISSINSGSYEQYF
DNA: TGTGCCATCAGTAGTATAAACTCAGGTTCCTACGAGCAGTACTTC

J: TRBJ2-7
size: .
D: TRBD2
V: TRBV7-2
CDR3: CASSLGPSGTYEQYF
DNA: TGTGCCAGCAGCTTGGGGCCTAGCGGCACCTACGAGCAGTACTTC

J: TRBJ1-2
size: .
D: .
V: TRBV5-1
CDR3: CASSLAPGITANYGYTF
DNA: TGCGCCAGCAGCTTGGCTCCAGGGATTACAGCTAACTATGGCTACACCTTC

J: TRBJ2-7
size: .
D: TRBD2
V: TRBV5-1
CDR3: CASSFFPSGSYEQYF
DNA: TGCGCCAGCAGCTTTTTCCCTAGCGGGAGTTACGAGCAGTACTTC

J: TRBJ2-7
size: few
D: .
V: TRBV7-9
CDR3: CASSLSSTYEQYF
DNA: TGTGCCAGCAGCTTAAGCAGTACCTACGAGCAGTACTTC

J: TRBJ1-1
size: .
D: .
V: TRBV7-3
CDR3: CASSPDGAEAFF
DNA: TGTGCCAGCAGCCCAGATGGGGCTGAAGCTTTCTTT

J: TRBJ2-3
size: .
D: .
V: TRBV6-5
CDR3: CASGNEVLSDTQYF
DNA: TGTGCCAGCGGAAACGAGGTTCTTTCAGATACGCAGTATTTT

J: TRBJ1-3
size: .
D: TRBD1
V: TRBV7-2
CDR3: CASSADRISGNTIYF
DNA: TGTGCCAGCAGCGCGGACAGGATCTCTGGAAACACCATATATTTT

J: TRBJ1-1
size: .
D: .
V: TRBV5-6
CDR3: CASSHSDTEAFF
DNA: TGTGCCAGCAGCCATAGCGACACTGAAGCTTTCTTT

J: TRBJ2-5
size: .
D: TRBD2
V: TRBV2
CDR3: CASSDPGLAGGETQYF
DNA: TGTGCCAGCAGTGATCCTGGACTAGCGGGGGGAGAGACCCAGTACTTC

J: TRBJ2-7
size: .
D: .
V: TRBV30
CDR3: CAWSSFKDEQYF
DNA: TGTGCCTGGAGTTCTTTTAAGGACGAGCAGTACTTC

J: TRBJ2-1
size: .
D: TRBD1
V: TRBV6-5
CDR3: CASSLGTGAYNEQFF
DNA: TGTGCCAGCAGTCTCGGGACAGGGGCCTACAATGAGCAGTTCTTC

J: TRBJ2-4
size: .
D: .
V: TRBV28
CDR3: CASSFVKNIQYF
DNA: TGTGCCAGCAGCTTTGTCAAAAACATTCAGTACTTC

J: TRBJ2-2
size: .
D: .
V: TRBV13
CDR3: CASSSYNAGELFF
DNA: TGTGCCAGCAGCTCCTACAACGCCGGGGAGCTGTTTTTT

J: TRBJ2-5
size: .
D: TRBD1
V: TRBV29-1
CDR3: CSVHRDSQETQYF
DNA: TGCAGCGTTCATAGGGACAGCCAAGAGACCCAGTACTTC

J: TRBJ2-3
size: .
D: .
V: TRBV6-1
CDR3: CASSFLDVDTQYF
DNA: TGTGCCAGCAGCTTCCTGGACGTCGATACGCAGTATTTT

J: TRBJ2-4
size: .
D: TRBD1
V: TRBV7-9
CDR3: CASSSNRGAKNIQYF
DNA: TGTGCCAGCAGCTCCAACAGGGGAGCCAAAAACATTCAGTACTTC

J: TRBJ2-7
size: .
D: .
V: TRBV4-3
CDR3: CASSQDGGSYEQYF
DNA: TGCGCCAGCAGCCAAGATGGGGGTTCCTACGAGCAGTACTTC

J: TRBJ1-1
size: .
D: TRBD1
V: TRBV27
CDR3: CASSLGQETEAFF
DNA: TGTGCCAGCAGTTTGGGACAGGAGACTGAAGCTTTCTTT

J: TRBJ2-5
size: .
D: .
V: TRBV28
CDR3: CASRGRGQETQYF
DNA: TGTGCCAGCAGGGGGAGGGGGCAAGAGACCCAGTACTTC

J: TRBJ1-6
size: once
D: .
V: TRBV5-4
CDR3: CASSLQGSNSPLHF
DNA: TGTGCCAGCAGCTTGCAGGGGAGTAATTCACCCCTCCACTTT

J: TRBJ1-5
size: .
D: .
V: TRBV4-1
CDR3: CASSQDPYPNQPQHF
DNA: TGCGCCAGCAGCCAAGACCCTTACCCCAATCAGCCCCAGCATTTT

J: TRBJ1-1
size: .
D: TRBD1
V: TRBV5-1
CDR3: CASSSTGFGRSTEAFF
DNA: TGCGCCAGCAGCTCGACAGGGTTCGGCCGAAGCACTGAAGCTTTCTTT

J: TRBJ2-7
size: .
D: TRBD1
V: TRBV30
CDR3: CAWQSGQGNEQYF
DNA: TGTGCCTGGCAAAGCGGACAGGGGAACGAGCAGTACTTC

J: TRBJ2-7
size: few
D: .
V: TRBV10-1
CDR3: CASGWTDEQYF
DNA: TGCGCCAGCGGCTGGACAGACGAGCAGTACTTC

J: TRBJ2-3
size: .
D: .
V: TRBV5-4
CDR3: CASSLTGRPIDTQYF
DNA: TGTGCCAGCAGCTTAACGGGGAGACCCATAGATACGCAGTATTTT

J: TRBJ2-5
size: .
D: TRBD1
V: TRBV6-5
CDR3: CASSPTGWRETQYF
DNA: TGTGCCAGCAGTCCGACAGGGTGGCGAGAGACCCAGTACTTC

J: TRBJ2-1
size: .
D: TRBD1
V: TRBV10-3
CDR3: CASAGTEYNEQFF
DNA: TGTGCCAGCGCCGGGACAGAGTACAATGAGCAGTTCTTC

J: TRBJ2-7
size: .
D: TRBD2
V: TRBV7-2
CDR3: CASSLILLGGSSYEQYF
DNA: TGTGCCAGCAGCTTAATCCTCCTTGGCGGGAGCTCCTACGAGCAGTACTTC

J: TRBJ2-1
size: .
D: .
V: TRBV6-5
CDR3: CASSLRHRNEQFF
DNA: TGTGCCAGCAGCCTACGTCACCGGAATGAGCAGTTCTTC

J: TRBJ1-2
size: .
D: .
V: TRBV7-9
CDR3: CASSPGEKSYTF
DNA: TGTGCCAGCAGCCCGGGGGAGAAAAGCTACACCTTC

J: TRBJ1-5
size: few
D: .
V: TRBV28
CDR3: CASGLALQPQHF
DNA: TGTGCCAGTGGACTTGCTCTCCAGCCCCAGCATTTT

J: TRBJ2-1
size: once
D: TRBD2
V: TRBV10-1
CDR3: CASSEIPGGSYNEQFF
DNA: TGCGCCAGCAGTGAAATTCCGGGGGGCTCCTACAATGAGCAGTTCTTC

J: TRBJ2-5
size: once
D: .
V: TRBV7-6
CDR3: CASSYRARETQYF
DNA: TGTGCCAGCAGCTACCGGGCGAGGGAGACCCAGTACTTC

J: TRBJ1-1
size: .
D: .
V: TRBV6-1
CDR3: CASSERITHTEAFF
DNA: TGTGCCAGCAGTGAACGCATAACGCACACTGAAGCTTTCTTT

J: TRBJ2-7
size: .
D: .
V: TRBV28
CDR3: CASSPGGEQYF
DNA: TGTGCCAGCAGTCCCGGGGGCGAGCAGTACTTC

J: TRBJ2-1
size: .
D: TRBD1
V: TRBV12-5
CDR3: CASGGSTGGNEQFF
DNA: TGTGCTAGTGGGGGATCGACAGGGGGCAATGAGCAGTTCTTC

J: TRBJ1-6
size: .
D: .
V: TRBV6-1
CDR3: CASSEGGGLRSPLHF
DNA: TGTGCCAGCAGTGAAGGTGGGGGTCTAAGATCACCCCTCCACTTT

J: TRBJ1-4
size: .
D: .
V: TRBV7-2
CDR3: CASSLGWQGTGEKLFF
DNA: TGTGCCAGCAGCTTAGGATGGCAGGGAACAGGGGAAAAACTGTTTTTT